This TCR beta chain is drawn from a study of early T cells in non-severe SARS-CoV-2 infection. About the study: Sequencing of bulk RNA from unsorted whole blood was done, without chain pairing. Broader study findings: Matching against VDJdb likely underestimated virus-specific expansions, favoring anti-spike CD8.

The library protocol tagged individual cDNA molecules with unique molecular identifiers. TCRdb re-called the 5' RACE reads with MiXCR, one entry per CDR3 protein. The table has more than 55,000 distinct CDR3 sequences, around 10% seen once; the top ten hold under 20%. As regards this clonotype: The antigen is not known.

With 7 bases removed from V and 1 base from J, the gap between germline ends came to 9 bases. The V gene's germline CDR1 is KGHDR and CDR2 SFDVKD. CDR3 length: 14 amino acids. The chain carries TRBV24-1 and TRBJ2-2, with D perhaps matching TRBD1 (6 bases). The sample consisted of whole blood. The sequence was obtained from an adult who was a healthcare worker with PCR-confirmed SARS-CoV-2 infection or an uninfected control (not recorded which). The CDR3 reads CATSRTVNTGELFF. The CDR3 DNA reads TGTGCCACCAGCCGGACAGTGAACACCGGGGAGCTGTTTTTT.